A single T cell receptor beta chain is shown here with its context. No antigen is known for it. Profiled with immunoSEQ multiplex PCR; TCRdb holds only in-frame clones, not every one. The sample holds some 1.4 million clones, around 97% seen once. The data derive from a study of shared clonotypes between healthy human individuals. Study at large: With ages of 18 to 49, the donors were a couple of women and a few men. Findings and caveats of the study: Non-shared clonotypes had lower generation probabilities than those shared by all four donors.

Only Caucasian adults living in Nashville, Tennessee served as donors. J was trimmed by 5 bases and V by 7 bases; bases with no gene match: 7. The CDR3 runs to 13 residues. Germline V gene lookup returns CDR1 MDHEN and CDR2 SYDVKM. The chain carries TRBV28 and TRBJ2-5; the match to TRBD1 covers 7 bases. The sequencing input was naive CD4+ T cells sorted from blood. Subset meaning: CD45RA+ positively selected. The sequence came from a man aged 25 to 40 in good health. This CDR3 is CASKQGLVETQYF. The CDR3 DNA is TGTGCCAGCAAACAGGGGCTGGTTGAGACCCAGTACTTC. Full variable domain (remainder filled in from reference TRBV28 and TRBJ2-5): DVKVTQSSRYLVKRTGEKVFLECVQDMDHENMFWYRQDPGLGLRLIYFSYDVKMKEKGDIPEGYSVSREKKERFSLILESASTNQTSMYLCASKQGLVETQYFGPGTRLLVL.